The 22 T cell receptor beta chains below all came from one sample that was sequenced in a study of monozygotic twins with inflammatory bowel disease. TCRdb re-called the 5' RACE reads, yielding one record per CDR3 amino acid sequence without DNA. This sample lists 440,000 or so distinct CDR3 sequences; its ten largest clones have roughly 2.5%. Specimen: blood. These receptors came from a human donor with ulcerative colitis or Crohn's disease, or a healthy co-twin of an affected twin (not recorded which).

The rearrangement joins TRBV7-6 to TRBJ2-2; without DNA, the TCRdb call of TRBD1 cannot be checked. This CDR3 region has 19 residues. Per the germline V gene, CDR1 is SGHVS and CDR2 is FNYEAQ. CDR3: CASTSTQGNRFSDTGELFF. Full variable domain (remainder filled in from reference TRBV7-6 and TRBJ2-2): GAGVSQSPRYKVTKRGQDVALRCDPISGHVSLYWYRQALGQGPEFLTYFNYEAQQDKSGLPNDRFSAERPEGSISTLTIQRTEQRDSAMYRCASTSTQGNRFSDTGELFFGEGSRLTVL.

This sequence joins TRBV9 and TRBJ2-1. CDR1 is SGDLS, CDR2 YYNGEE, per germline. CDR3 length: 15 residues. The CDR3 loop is CASSATGNSYNEQFF.

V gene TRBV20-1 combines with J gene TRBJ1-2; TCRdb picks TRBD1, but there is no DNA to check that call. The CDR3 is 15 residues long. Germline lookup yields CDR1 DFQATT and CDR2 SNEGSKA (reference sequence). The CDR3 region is CSAPGRGRYDYGYTF.

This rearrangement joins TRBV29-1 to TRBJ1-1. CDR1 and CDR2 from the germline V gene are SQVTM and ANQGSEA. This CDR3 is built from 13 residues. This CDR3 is CSVVKDMNTEAFF.

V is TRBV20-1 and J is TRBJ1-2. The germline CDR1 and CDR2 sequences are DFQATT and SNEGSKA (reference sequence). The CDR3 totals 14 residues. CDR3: CSARDQRALGGYTF.

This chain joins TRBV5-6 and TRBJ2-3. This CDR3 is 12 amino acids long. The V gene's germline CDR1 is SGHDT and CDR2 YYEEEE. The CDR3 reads CASSLGVGSQYF.

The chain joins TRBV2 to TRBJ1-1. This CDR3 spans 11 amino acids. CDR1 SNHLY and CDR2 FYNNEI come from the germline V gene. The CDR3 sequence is CASKGLFEAFF.

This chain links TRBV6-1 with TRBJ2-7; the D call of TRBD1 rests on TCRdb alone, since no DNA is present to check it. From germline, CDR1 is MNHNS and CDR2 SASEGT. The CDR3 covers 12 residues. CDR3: CASSPRWGEQYF.

CDR3 protein: CASTTRSKFYEQYF. The rearrangement joins TRBV13 to TRBJ2-7; no DNA is available, so the TRBD2 call from TCRdb remains unchecked. From germline, CDR1 is PRHDT and CDR2 FYEKMQ (reference sequence). The CDR3 runs to 14 residues.

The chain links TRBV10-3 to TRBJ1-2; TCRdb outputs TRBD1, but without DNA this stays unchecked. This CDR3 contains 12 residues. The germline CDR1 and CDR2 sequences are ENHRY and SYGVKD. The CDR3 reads CAGGQGGYGYTF.

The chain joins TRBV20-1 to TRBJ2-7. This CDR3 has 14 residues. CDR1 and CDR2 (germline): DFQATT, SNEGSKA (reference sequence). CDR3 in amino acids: CSARSWGLAYEQYF.

Here the CDR3 reads CASSLAGHEQFF. The chain joins TRBV7-9 to TRBJ2-1. The CDR3 has 12 residues. Germline CDR1 and CDR2: SEHNR and FQNEAQ (reference sequence).

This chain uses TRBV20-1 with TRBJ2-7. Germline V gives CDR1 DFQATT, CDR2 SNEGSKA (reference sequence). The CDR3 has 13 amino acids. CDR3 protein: CSARIGIPYEQYF.

The CDR3 is CASSSSMERGQEYGYTF. The chain employs TRBV7-9 and TRBJ1-2; TCRdb outputs TRBD1, but without DNA this stays unchecked. This CDR3 has 17 amino acids. Per the germline V gene, CDR1 is SEHNR and CDR2 is FQNEAQ (reference sequence).

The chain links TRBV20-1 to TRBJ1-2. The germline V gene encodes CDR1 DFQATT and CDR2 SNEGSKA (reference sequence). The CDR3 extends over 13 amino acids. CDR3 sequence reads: CSARDGTTYGYTF.

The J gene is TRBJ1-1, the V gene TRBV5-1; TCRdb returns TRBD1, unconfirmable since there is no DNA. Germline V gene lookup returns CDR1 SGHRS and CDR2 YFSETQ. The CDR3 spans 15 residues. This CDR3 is CASSLGDSAFREAFF.

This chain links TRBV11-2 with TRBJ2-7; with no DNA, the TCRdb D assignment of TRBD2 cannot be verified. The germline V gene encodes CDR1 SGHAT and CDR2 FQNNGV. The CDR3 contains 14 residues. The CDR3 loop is CASSILAGSYEQYF.

The CDR3 spells CASGLVRKSNEPDTQYF. V and J are TRBV12-5 and TRBJ2-3. The CDR3 sequence is 17 residues long. Germline CDR1 LGHNT, CDR2 FRNRAP.

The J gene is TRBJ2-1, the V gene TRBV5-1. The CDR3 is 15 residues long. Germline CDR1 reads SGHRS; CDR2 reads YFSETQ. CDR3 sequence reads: CASSWGGGQRNEQFF.

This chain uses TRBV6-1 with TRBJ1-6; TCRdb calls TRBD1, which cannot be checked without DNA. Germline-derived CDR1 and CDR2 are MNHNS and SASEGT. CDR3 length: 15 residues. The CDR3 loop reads CASSEIGQGQSPLHF.

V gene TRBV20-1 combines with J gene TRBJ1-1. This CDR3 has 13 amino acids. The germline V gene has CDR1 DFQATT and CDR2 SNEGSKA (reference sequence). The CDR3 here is CSARAQENTEAFF.

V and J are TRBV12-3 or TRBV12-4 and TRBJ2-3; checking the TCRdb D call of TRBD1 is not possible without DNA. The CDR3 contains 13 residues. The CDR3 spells CASNREGTDTQYF.